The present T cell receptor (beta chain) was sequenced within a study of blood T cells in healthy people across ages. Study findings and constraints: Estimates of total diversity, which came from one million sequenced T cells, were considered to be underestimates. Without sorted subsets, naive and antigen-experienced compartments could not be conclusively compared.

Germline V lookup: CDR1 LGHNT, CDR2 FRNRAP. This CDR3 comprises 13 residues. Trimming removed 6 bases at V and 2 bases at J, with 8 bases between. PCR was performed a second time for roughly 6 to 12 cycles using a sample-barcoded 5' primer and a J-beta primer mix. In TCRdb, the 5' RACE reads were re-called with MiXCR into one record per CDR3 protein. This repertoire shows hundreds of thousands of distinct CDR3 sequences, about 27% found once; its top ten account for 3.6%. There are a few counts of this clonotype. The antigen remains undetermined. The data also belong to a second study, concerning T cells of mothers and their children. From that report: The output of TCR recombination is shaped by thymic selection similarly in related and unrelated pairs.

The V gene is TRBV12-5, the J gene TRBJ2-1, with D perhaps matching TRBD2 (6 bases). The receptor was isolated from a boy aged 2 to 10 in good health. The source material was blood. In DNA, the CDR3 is TGTGCTAGTGGCAGCGGGCCCTACAATGAGCAGTTCTTC. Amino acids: CASGSGPYNEQFF.